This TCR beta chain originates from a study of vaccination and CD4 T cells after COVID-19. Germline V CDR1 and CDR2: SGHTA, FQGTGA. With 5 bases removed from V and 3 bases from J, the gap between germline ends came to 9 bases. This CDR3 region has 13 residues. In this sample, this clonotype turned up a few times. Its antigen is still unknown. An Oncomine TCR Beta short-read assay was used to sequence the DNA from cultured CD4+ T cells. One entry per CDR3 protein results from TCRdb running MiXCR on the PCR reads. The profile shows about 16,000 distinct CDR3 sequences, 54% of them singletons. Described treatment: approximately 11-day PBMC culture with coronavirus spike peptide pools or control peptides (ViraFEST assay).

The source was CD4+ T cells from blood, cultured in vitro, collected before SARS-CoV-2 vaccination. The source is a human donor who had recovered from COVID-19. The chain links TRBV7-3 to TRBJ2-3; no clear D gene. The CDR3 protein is CASSPGGTDTQYF. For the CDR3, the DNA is TGTGCCAGCAGCCCCGGTGGGACAGATACGCAGTATTTT. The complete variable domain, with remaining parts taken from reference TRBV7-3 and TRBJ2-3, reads GAGVSQTPSNKVTEKGKYVELRCDPISGHTALYWYRQSLGQGPEFLIYFQGTGAADDSGLPNDRFFAVRPEGSVSTLKIQRTERGDSAVYLCASSPGGTDTQYFGPGTRLTVL.